This T cell receptor (beta chain) originates from a study of regulatory T cells in long-lasting Graves disease. TCR beta libraries were built with iRepertoire HTBI primers and Arm-PCR of CDR3 regions. MiXCR, run by TCRdb on the multiplex PCR reads, gives a single entry per CDR3 protein. The sample yields around 450,000 distinct CDR3 sequences, 15% to 20% seen once. Specified time point: newly diagnosed GD, antithyroid drugs for less than 3 months. PBMC RNA was the source of the TCR library. EDTA tubes collected around 8.7 milliliters of peripheral blood. The V gene lost 4 bases and the J gene lost 5 bases, with 6 bases spanning the gap. The germline V gene encodes CDR1 SGHRS and CDR2 YFSETQ. There are 11 residues in the CDR3. This same sample was also taken into another study, of T cells in Graves' hyperthyroidism and ophthalmopathy. Per that study: Carried out on the TCR CDR3, a first-round RT-PCR used the HTBI primer set. Most expanded thyroid clonotypes above 0.001 also appeared in blood.

The rearrangement joins TRBV5-1 to TRBJ2-5; D not resolved. The starting material was peripheral blood mononuclear cells (PBMCs), obtained at new diagnosis, from a patient treated with antithyroid drugs. The receptor was derived from a man in his forties or fifties with Graves disease. The chain's CDR3 is CASSAHETQYF. For the CDR3, the DNA is TGCGCCAGCAGCGCGCATGAGACCCAGTACTTC. Full variable domain (outside the CDR3, taken from reference TRBV5-1 and TRBJ2-5): KAGVTQTPRYLIKTRGQQVTLSCSPISGHRSVSWYQQTPGQGLQFLFEYFSETQRNKGNFPGRFSGRQFSNSRSEMNVSTLELGDSALYLCASSAHETQYFGPGTRLLVL.